These 28 T cell receptor beta chains share one sample of origin, sequenced in a study of blood T cell repertoires in COVID-19. Sequencing used immunoSEQ multiplex PCR; TCRdb keeps in-frame clones, though not all of them. The sample has tens of thousands of clones, approximately 78% seen once. Source material: peripheral blood. Receptor source: a woman between 65 and 79 years old with COVID-19, enrolled during active disease.

The rearrangement links TRBV19 to TRBJ1-5; D not resolved. The length of the CDR3 is 13 residues. Trimming stripped 5 bases from V and 4 bases from J, with 9 bases between. Per germline, CDR1 LNHDA and CDR2 SQIVND (reference sequence). The CDR3 coding sequence is TGTGCCAGTAGTCCATTGTTGAATCAGCCCCAGCATTTT. Translated: CASSPLLNQPQHF.

This clone was observed a single time. This chain connects TRBV9 to TRBJ2-1; D perhaps matches TRBD2 (5 bases). This CDR3 is built from 15 residues. With 4 bases removed from V and 4 bases from J, the gap between germline ends came to 15 bases. Germline values: CDR1 SGDLS, CDR2 YYNGEE. Written as DNA, the CDR3 is TGTGCCAGCAGCACCAGAGCGACTACTTACAATGAGCAGTTCTTC. Its protein product is CASSTRATTYNEQFF.

The chain links TRBV6-4 to TRBJ2-7, with 10 bases matching TRBD1. Trimming at V came to 7 bases and at J to 8 bases, leaving 8 bases not matched to a gene. The CDR3 has 13 amino acids. Germline loops: CDR1 MRHNA, CDR2 SNTAGT. The CDR3 sequence: CASNGQGGWKQYV. CDR3 DNA: TGTGCCAGCAACGGACAGGGGGGTTGGAAGCAGTACGTC.

This chain joins TRBV6-4 and TRBJ2-2; TRBD2 might be the D (6 bases). Germline assignment: CDR1 MRHNA and CDR2 SNTAGT. The CDR3 consists of 15 residues. The V end was cut by 6 bases, the J end by 5 bases, with 16 bases between. CDR3 nucleotide sequence: TGTGCCAGCAGGGCGGAGGGTGGAGGAACCGGGGAGCTGTTTTTT. Translation: CASRAEGGGTGELFF.

V usage is TRBV5-1 and J usage is TRBJ2-1, with TRBD1 matching over 9 bases. CDR3 length equals 15 residues. Looked up from germline, CDR1 is SGHRS and CDR2 is YFSETQ. With V trimmed by 4 bases and J by 1 base, 3 bases remained unmatched. CDR3 bases: TGCGCCAGCAGCCCAGGACAGGGGTCCTACAATGAGCAGTTCTTC. It is translated as CASSPGQGSYNEQFF. The complete variable domain, with remaining parts taken from reference TRBV5-1 and TRBJ2-1, reads KAGVTQTPRYLIKTRGQQVTLSCSPISGHRSVSWYQQTPGQGLQFLFEYFSETQRNKGNFPGRFSGRQFSNSRSEMNVSTLELGDSALYLCASSPGQGSYNEQFFGPGTRLTVL.

This clone was counted a single time. This chain uses TRBV3-1 (or the pseudogene TRBV3-2) with TRBJ1-4; tentatively, D is TRBD1 (5 bases). The CDR3 runs to 16 residues. V shed 1 base and J shed 5 bases, with 14 bases lying between them. Germline V gene data show CDR1 as LGHDT and CDR2 as YNNKEL (reference sequence). The CDR3 protein is CASSQAPTVGNEKLFF. CDR3 DNA sequence: TGTGCCAGCAGCCAAGCTCCGACAGTAGGAAATGAAAAACTGTTTTTT.

V gene TRBV7-2 combines with J gene TRBJ1-1; the D is unclear. CDR3 size: 14 residues. The germline V and J ends were trimmed by 0 bases and 3 bases, with 8 bases remaining between them. Per the germline V gene, CDR1 is SGHTA and CDR2 is FQGNSA. CDR3 residues: CASSLAVAYTEAFF. In DNA form, the CDR3 reads TGTGCCAGCAGCTTAGCGGTGGCCTACACTGAAGCTTTCTTT.

The V gene is TRBV7-7, the J gene TRBJ2-7; D unresolved. The length of the CDR3 is 13 residues. Trimming stripped 0 bases from V and 3 bases from J, with 6 bases between. Germline assignment: CDR1 SSHAT and CDR2 FNYEAQ (reference sequence). Here the CDR3 reads CASSLAPGYEQYF. The CDR3 DNA reads TGTGCCAGCAGCTTAGCCCCGGGCTACGAGCAGTACTTC.

J is TRBJ2-1 and V is TRBV4-1; D perhaps matches TRBD2 (6 bases). Trimming took off 0 bases at V and 0 bases at J, with 12 bases between the two ends. Germline CDR1 reads MGHRA; CDR2 reads YSYEKL. The CDR3 runs to 17 residues. The CDR3 region is CASSQERGFSSYNEQFF. CDR3 DNA: TGCGCCAGCAGCCAAGAGCGGGGATTCTCCTCCTACAATGAGCAGTTCTTC.

This chain connects TRBV23-1 to TRBJ2-7; 7 bases match TRBD1. TRBV23-1 is treated as an ORF (open reading frame) with a function not yet certain. This CDR3 is 14 amino acids long. The junction had 4 bases not matched to a gene; V was cut back by 2 bases and J by 3 bases. In DNA form, the CDR3 reads TGCGCCAGCAGTCAAGAGGGGGCGTACTACGAGCAGTACGTC. This gives the protein CASSQEGAYYEQYV.

The CDR3 here is CASSSTSGQETQYF. CDR3 nucleotide sequence: TGTGCCAGCAGCTCGACTAGCGGACAAGAGACCCAGTACTTC. The chain is built from TRBV7-9 and TRBJ2-5; the match to TRBD2 covers 9 bases. Trimming cost V 4 bases and J 2 bases; bases outside gene matches: 2. The CDR3 runs 14 residues. Per germline, CDR1 SEHNR and CDR2 FQNEAQ (reference sequence).

This clone showed up just once. The CDR3 nucleotides are TGTGCCAGCAGCCCGGACAGATCCAATAATTCACCCCTCCACTTT. Translated: CASSPDRSNNSPLHF. This rearrangement joins TRBV14 to TRBJ1-6, with a tentative D call TRBD1 (6 bases). V was clipped by 4 bases and J by 5 bases, with 12 bases between them. The germline CDR1 and CDR2 sequences are SGHDN and FVKESK. The CDR3 runs to 15 residues.

In this sample, this clone turned up once. The chain combines TRBV7-2 with TRBJ2-7; D is undetermined. Trimming removed 2 bases at V and 4 bases at J, with 15 bases between. The CDR3 runs 15 residues. Germline assignment: CDR1 SGHTA and CDR2 FQGNSA. The CDR3 is CASSLSEFSGYEQYV. CDR3 DNA sequence: TGTGCCAGCAGCTTAAGCGAGTTTAGTGGTTACGAGCAGTACGTC.

The chain combines TRBV12-5 with TRBJ2-5; 10 bases fit TRBD1. The V and J ends lost 5 bases and 5 bases, in that order; junction bases with no gene match: 5. Germline V gives CDR1 LGHNT, CDR2 FRNRAP. The CDR3 has 14 residues. CDR3 nucleotides: TGTGCTAGTGGTCCCGGACAGGGGGGGGAGACCCAGTACTTC. This gives the protein CASGPGQGGETQYF.

The chain joins TRBV19 to TRBJ1-2; the D is unclear. The V gene's germline CDR1 is LNHDA and CDR2 SQIVND (reference sequence). V lost 5 bases and J lost 4, with 14 bases in between. The CDR3 contains 14 residues. CDR3 protein: CASSAGLNLYGYTF. CDR3 DNA: TGTGCCAGTAGTGCGGGCCTTAACCTCTATGGCTACACCTTC.

CDR3 nucleotides: TGCGCCAGCAGCTTGCGTCGGCAGGGGGCTAACTATGGCTACACCTTC. It yields the protein CASSLRRQGANYGYTF. The rearrangement joins TRBV5-1 to TRBJ1-2, with 7 bases matching TRBD1. V was clipped by 1 base and J by 0 bases; unmatched bases: 6. CDR1 is SGHRS, CDR2 YFSETQ, per germline. The CDR3 loop spans 16 amino acids.

V and J are TRBV19 and TRBJ1-1; D remains unclear. Germline V CDR1 and CDR2: LNHDA, SQIVND (reference sequence). This CDR3 comprises 13 residues. The ends were cut back, 4 bases at V and 4 bases at J, with 10 bases in the middle. CDR3 amino acids: CASSTQVTTEAFF. In DNA, the CDR3 is TGTGCCAGTAGTACGCAGGTAACCACTGAAGCTTTCTTT.

This clone was detected only once. The chain links TRBV6-2 or TRBV6-3 to TRBJ1-1, with 8 bases that match TRBD1. CDR1 is MNHEY, CDR2 SVGEGT, per germline. After removal of 6 bases from V and 0 bases from J, the junction contained 6 bases not matched to a gene. The CDR3 is 15 amino acids. The CDR3 nucleotides are TGTGCCAGCAGCGACAGGGGTGGGATGAACACTGAAGCTTTCTTT. Protein product: CASSDRGGMNTEAFF.

The rearrangement links TRBV2 to TRBJ1-5; weak D call: TRBD1 (5 bases). Trimming stripped 8 bases from V and 2 bases from J, with 13 bases between. Germline V gene sequence: CDR1 SNHLY, CDR2 FYNNEI. The CDR3 spans 14 residues. CDR3 sequence reads: CASGGGMGNQPQHF. Here the CDR3 DNA reads TGTGCCAGCGGGGGAGGGATGGGCAATCAGCCCCAGCATTTT. The entire variable domain, with the rest obtained from reference TRBV2 and TRBJ1-5, is as follows: EPEVTQTPSHQVTQMGQEVILRCVPISNHLYFYWYRQILGQKVEFLVSFYNNEISEKSEIFDDQFSVERPDGSNFTLKIRSTKLEDSAMYFCASGGGMGNQPQHFGDGTRLSIL.

The chain combines TRBV7-9 with TRBJ1-2, with a possible D match to TRBD1 (5 bases). The CDR3 extends over 13 amino acids. CDR1 is SEHNR, CDR2 FQNEAQ, per germline (reference sequence). Trimming left V 0 bases short and J 6 bases short, with 8 bases between. The CDR3 nucleotides read TGTGCCAGCAGCTTAGCGGGACTGGATGGCTACACCTTC. Translated: CASSLAGLDGYTF.

V and J are TRBV5-4 and TRBJ1-1; D may be TRBD1 (5 bases). This CDR3 is 15 amino acids long. Trimming cost V 4 bases and J 1 base, with 14 bases left between them. Germline V gene lookup returns CDR1 SGHNT and CDR2 YYREEE (reference sequence). The CDR3 sequence is CASSSKTTGNTEAFF. The CDR3 DNA sequence: TGTGCCAGCAGCAGCAAGACAACAGGGAACACTGAAGCTTTCTTT.

The chain links TRBV7-8 to TRBJ1-2; 9 positions match TRBD1. Germline CDR1 and CDR2: SGHVS and FQNEAQ. The CDR3 runs 15 residues. The V gene end was trimmed by 5 bases and the J gene end by 7 bases; junction bases not matched to a gene: 11. The CDR3 is CASSPNRGRLSGYTF. The DNA of the CDR3 is TGTGCCAGCAGCCCGAACAGGGGGCGCTTATCTGGCTACACCTTC.

V and J are TRBV7-2 and TRBJ2-7; D is ambiguous. CDR1 is SGHTA and CDR2 is FQGNSA in the germline V gene. Trimming left V 2 bases short and J 5 bases short, with 10 bases between. This CDR3 comprises 13 residues. For the CDR3, the DNA is TGTGCCAGCAGCTTACAACGTGGGCACGAGCAGTACTTC. It codes for CASSLQRGHEQYF.

The gene calls are TRBV7-9 and TRBJ1-6; D is undetermined. Per germline, CDR1 SEHNR and CDR2 FQNEAQ (reference sequence). The ends were cut back, 5 bases at V and 9 bases at J, with 11 bases in the middle. The CDR3 has 13 residues. The CDR3 reads CASSTKGVSPLHF. DNA for the CDR3: TGTGCCAGCAGCACTAAAGGAGTTTCACCCCTCCACTTT.

The genes are TRBV14 and TRBJ2-1; 12 bases map to TRBD1. The junction had 7 bases not matched to a gene; V was cut back by 5 bases and J by 8 bases. There are 15 residues in the CDR3. CDR1 and CDR2 from the germline V gene are SGHDN and FVKESK. For the CDR3, the DNA is TGTGCCAGCAGCTCCCGGGACAGGGGGCACTATGAGCAGTTCTTC. Protein sequence: CASSSRDRGHYEQFF.

The CDR3 nucleotides read TGTGCCAGTAGTACTAGACCGGGACAGAGCTATGGCTACACCTTC. Translating gives CASSTRPGQSYGYTF. The chain links TRBV19 to TRBJ1-2, with TRBD1 matching 7 bases. Germline loops: CDR1 LNHDA, CDR2 SQIVND (reference sequence). CDR3 length equals 15 residues. The trim removed 4 bases at V and 4 bases at J, leaving 9 bases unmatched. The full variable domain, completed using reference TRBV19 and TRBJ1-2, is DGGITQSPKYLFRKEGQNVTLSCEQNLNHDAMYWYRQDPGQGLRLIYYSQIVNDFQKGDIAEGYSVSREKKESFPLTVTSAQKNPTAFYLCASSTRPGQSYGYTFGSGTRLTVV.

V usage is TRBV5-4 and J usage is TRBJ1-2; 10 bases are shared with TRBD1. Germline V lookup: CDR1 SGHNT, CDR2 YYREEE (reference sequence). With 0 bases clipped from V and 1 base from J, the junction kept 12 bases outside the gene matches. The CDR3 totals 19 residues. CDR3 nucleotide sequence: TGTGCCAGCAGCTTGGGACAGGGGGCTTACAACGGGATTAACTATGGCTACACCTTC. This encodes CASSLGQGAYNGINYGYTF.

This sequence joins TRBV29-1 and TRBJ2-7, with 11 nucleotides matching TRBD1. This CDR3 is 14 amino acids long. CDR1 is SQVTM, CDR2 ANQGSEA, per germline. V was clipped by 4 bases and J by 1 base; unmatched bases: 3. The CDR3 loop reads CSVARDRGSYEQYF. In DNA form, the CDR3 reads TGCAGCGTTGCCCGGGACAGGGGGTCCTACGAGCAGTACTTC.